A single sample gave rise to the 30 T cell receptor beta chains below, sequenced in a study of blood T cell repertoires in COVID-19. Assay: immunoSEQ multiplex PCR; the TCRdb copy retains only in-frame clones and omits some. The sample has nearly 35,000 clones, 93% seen once. The sequenced sample was peripheral blood. These receptors were collected from a human donor in a cohort sampled during active COVID-19.

The table lists this clone with a count of one. The chain has TRBV15 and TRBJ2-7, with TRBD1 matching over 7 bases. Looked up from germline, CDR1 is LNHNV and CDR2 is YYDKDF (reference sequence). Losses at the gene ends were 1 base for V and 7 bases for J; bases not matched to a gene: 7. The CDR3 has 14 amino acids. In nucleotides, the CDR3 is TGTGCCACCAGCAGAGGGGACAGCCAAAGTGAGCAGTACTTC. As protein: CATSRGDSQSEQYF. The full variable domain, with the rest looked up from reference TRBV15 and TRBJ2-7, is DAMVIQNPRYQVTQFGKPVTLSCSQTLNHNVMYWYQQKSSQAPKLLFHYYDKDFNNEADTPDNFQSRRPNTSFCFLDIRSPGLGDTAMYLCATSRGDSQSEQYFGPGTRLTVT.

This clone has only one observation. This chain uses TRBV4-1 with TRBJ2-3, with TRBD1 identical over 8 bases. The CDR3 contains 18 residues. Germline trimming cut 1 base from V and 5 bases from J; bases unmatched to any gene: 14. Germline V CDR1 and CDR2: MGHRA, YSYEKL. The CDR3 nucleotides are TGCGCCAGCAGCCAAGGCGGGTTCAGGGGGCCGGAACTAGATACGCAGTATTTT. It codes for CASSQGGFRGPELDTQYF.

This chain uses TRBV4-1 with TRBJ2-7, with 8 bases identical to TRBD2. The CDR3 runs to 15 residues. The germline V gene has CDR1 MGHRA and CDR2 YSYEKL. V shed 2 bases, J shed 3 bases, and the junction held 6 bases outside the gene matches. The CDR3 DNA sequence: TGCGCCAGCAGCCAACTTGGACTAGCCTACTACGAGCAGTACTTC. Protein product: CASSQLGLAYYEQYF.

The chain couples TRBV30 to TRBJ2-3; 7 bases match TRBD1. Trimming at V came to 4 bases and at J to 4 bases, leaving 11 bases not matched to a gene. Germline CDR1 and CDR2: GTSNPN and SVGIG (reference sequence). CDR3 size: 15 residues. This CDR3 is CAWTTTGDFADTQYF. The CDR3 DNA sequence: TGTGCCTGGACTACTACAGGGGATTTTGCAGATACGCAGTATTTT.

The gene calls are TRBV15 and TRBJ2-7, with 10 nucleotides matching TRBD2. Germline V gene sequence: CDR1 LNHNV, CDR2 YYDKDF (reference sequence). The CDR3 loop spans 16 amino acids. V gave up 2 bases and J gave up 2 bases; unmatched junction bases: 6. This chain's CDR3 is CATSRQLAGSPYEQYF. CDR3 nucleotides: TGTGCCACCAGCAGACAACTAGCGGGGAGCCCCTACGAGCAGTACTTC.

This sequence joins TRBV30 and TRBJ1-1; D is undetermined. The CDR3 runs to 11 residues. The V and J ends lost 4 bases and 2 bases respectively, with 5 bases between them. Germline loops: CDR1 GTSNPN, CDR2 SVGIG (reference sequence). CDR3 sequence reads: CAWIINTEAFF. In DNA, the CDR3 is TGTGCCTGGATCATCAACACTGAAGCTTTCTTT.

The chain combines TRBV4-1 with TRBJ2-5, with D maybe TRBD2 (5 bases). The CDR3 has 16 amino acids. Per the germline V gene, CDR1 is MGHRA and CDR2 is YSYEKL. Trimming left V 1 base short and J 4 bases short, with 16 bases between. The CDR3 DNA sequence: TGCGCCAGCAGCCAAGGGACTCGTCCAGCGATAGAGACCCAGTACTTC. Its protein is CASSQGTRPAIETQYF.

The chain employs TRBV5-8 and TRBJ2-7; D possibly corresponds to TRBD1 (5 bases). The CDR3 length is 12 residues. The germline CDR1 and CDR2 sequences are SGHTS and YDEGEE. Trimming stripped 0 bases from V and 4 bases from J, with 5 bases between. DNA for the CDR3: TGTGCCAGCAGCTTGGAGGGGTACGAGCAGTACTTC. This translates into CASSLEGYEQYF. Supplemented by reference TRBV5-8 and TRBJ2-7, the full variable domain reads EAGVTQSPTHLIKTRGQQATLRCSPISGHTSVYWYQQALGLGLQFLLWYDEGEERNRGNFPPRFSGRQFPNYSSELNVNALELEDSALYLCASSLEGYEQYFGPGTRLTVT.

The gene calls are TRBV6-6 and TRBJ1-1, with 9 bases matching TRBD1. The CDR3 sequence is 13 residues long. The V and J ends lost 3 bases and 10 bases, in that order; junction bases with no gene match: 6. The germline gives CDR1 MNHNY, CDR2 SVGAGI (reference sequence). CDR3 protein: CASSYGGQGRAFF. DNA of the CDR3: TGTGCCAGCAGTTATGGTGGACAGGGGAGAGCTTTCTTT.

The chain recombines TRBV9 with TRBJ2-5; 7 positions agree with TRBD1. Per the germline V gene, CDR1 is SGDLS and CDR2 is YYNGEE. The CDR3 runs 15 residues. V was pared by 2 bases and J by 1 base, with 5 bases of the junction left unmatched. The CDR3 protein is CASSVVPGGQETQYF. The CDR3 DNA reads TGTGCCAGCAGCGTGGTCCCAGGGGGCCAAGAGACCCAGTACTTC.

V usage is TRBV11-2 and J usage is TRBJ1-1; TRBD1 aligns across 8 bases. CDR3 size: 15 residues. Trimming removed 1 base from V and 3 bases from J; junction bases left unmatched: 4. Germline V gene sequence: CDR1 SGHAT, CDR2 FQNNGV. This CDR3 is CASSLAVTGDTEAFF. The CDR3 DNA follows: TGTGCCAGCAGCTTAGCGGTGACAGGGGACACTGAAGCTTTCTTT. Together with reference TRBV11-2 and TRBJ1-1, the CDR3 gives the full variable domain: EAGVAQSPRYKIIEKRQSVAFWCNPISGHATLYWYQQILGQGPKLLIQFQNNGVVDDSQLPKDRFSAERLKGVDSTLKIQPAKLEDSAVYLCASSLAVTGDTEAFFGQGTRLTVV.

The chain has TRBV30 and TRBJ1-1; TRBD1 might be the D (5 bases). Germline lookup yields CDR1 GTSNPN and CDR2 SVGIG (reference sequence). The CDR3 has 11 amino acids. The CDR3 DNA reads as TGTGCTAGGGGCGCAGCAACTGAAGCTTTCTTT. Translated: CARGAATEAFF.

The CDR3 is CANSRTSGGDEQFF. In DNA form, the CDR3 reads TGTGCCAACTCTCGGACTAGCGGGGGGGATGAGCAGTTCTTC. The chain recombines TRBV2 with TRBJ2-1, with TRBD2 identical over 15 bases. The CDR3 runs to 14 residues. Losses at the gene ends were 10 bases for V and 8 bases for J; bases not matched to a gene: 6. Germline lookup yields CDR1 SNHLY and CDR2 FYNNEI. Using reference TRBV2 and TRBJ2-1 for the parts outside the CDR3, the full variable domain is EPEVTQTPSHQVTQMGQEVILRCVPISNHLYFYWYRQILGQKVEFLVSFYNNEISEKSEIFDDQFSVERPDGSNFTLKIRSTKLEDSAMYFCANSRTSGGDEQFFGPGTRLTVL.

The chain employs TRBV2 and TRBJ2-7; D possibly corresponds to TRBD1 (5 bases). CDR3 length: 15 amino acids. Per germline, CDR1 SNHLY and CDR2 FYNNEI. Trimming took off 2 bases at V and 7 bases at J, with 18 bases between the two ends. The DNA of the CDR3 is TGTGCCAGCAGTGAAAGTGAGGCAGGGCAGGGAGAGCAGTACTTC. Protein: CASSESEAGQGEQYF.

The chain links TRBV27 to TRBJ1-2; possible D gene TRBD1, 5 bases. Trimming stripped 6 bases from V and 3 bases from J, with 17 bases between. This CDR3 comprises 15 residues. Looked up from germline, CDR1 is MNHEY and CDR2 is SMNVEV (reference sequence). CDR3 DNA sequence: TGTGCCAGCAGCCCTATGGGGCTCCCTCACTATGGCTACACCTTC. The encoded protein is CASSPMGLPHYGYTF.

V and J are TRBV11-2 and TRBJ2-1, with 12 bases matching TRBD2. Germline V gene sequence: CDR1 SGHAT, CDR2 FQNNGV. J lost 12 bases, V lost 2 bases, and 11 bases had no gene match. The CDR3 covers 16 residues. The chain's CDR3 is CASSLRLAGALDGQFF. DNA for the CDR3: TGTGCCAGCAGCTTAAGACTAGCGGGGGCCCTAGATGGGCAGTTCTTC.

The V and J genes are TRBV24-1 and TRBJ2-3; 9 bases agree with TRBD2. The V gene end was trimmed by 7 bases and the J gene end by 5 bases; junction bases not matched to a gene: 18. Per germline, CDR1 KGHDR and CDR2 SFDVKD. The CDR3 sequence is 18 residues long. CDR3 sequence reads: CATRAHPLREGPEDTQYF. CDR3 coding DNA: TGTGCCACCAGGGCCCACCCCCTGCGGGAGGGCCCAGAAGATACGCAGTATTTT.

The gene calls are TRBV13 and TRBJ2-4; tentatively, D is TRBD2 (5 bases). Trimming removed 4 bases from V and 1 base from J, with 8 bases in between. Germline CDR1 PRHDT, CDR2 FYEKMQ (reference sequence). The length of the CDR3 is 14 residues. Here the CDR3 DNA reads TGTGCCAGCAGCTCGGGGATTGCCAAAAACATTCAGTACTTC. Amino acids: CASSSGIAKNIQYF.

The chain recombines TRBV30 with TRBJ2-3; no firm D call. Trimming took off 0 bases at V and 3 bases at J, with 10 bases between the two ends. This CDR3 spans 14 amino acids. Germline V gene lookup returns CDR1 GTSNPN and CDR2 SVGIG (reference sequence). For the CDR3, the DNA is TGTGCCTGGAGTGTAACGGTATCAACAGATACGCAGTATTTT. Amino acid sequence: CAWSVTVSTDTQYF.

The genes are TRBV2 and TRBJ1-6; possible D gene TRBD1, 6 bases. Germline lookup yields CDR1 SNHLY and CDR2 FYNNEI. With 2 bases removed from V and 5 bases from J, the gap between germline ends came to 10 bases. The CDR3 covers 15 residues. CDR3 residues: CASSERYRDNSPLHF. CDR3 sequence (DNA): TGTGCCAGCAGTGAACGTTACAGGGATAATTCACCCCTCCACTTT.

This sequence joins TRBV6-2 or TRBV6-3 and TRBJ2-5; D perhaps matches TRBD2 (5 bases). The CDR3 sequence is 14 residues long. Trimming shortened V by 5 bases and J by 0 bases, and 10 bases separated the two germline ends. Per germline, CDR1 MNHEY and CDR2 SVGEGT. The CDR3 DNA follows: TGTGCCAGCAGTCCCCGGGGTCACCAAGAGACCCAGTACTTC. Protein product: CASSPRGHQETQYF.

The chain has TRBV5-1 and TRBJ2-3; TRBD2 is a possible D gene (6 bases). V was trimmed by 3 bases and J by 1 base, leaving 6 bases between them. This CDR3 spans 13 amino acids. Per the germline V gene, CDR1 is SGHRS and CDR2 is YFSETQ. The CDR3 loop is CASSSSGTDTQYF. The CDR3 DNA reads TGCGCCAGCAGCTCTAGCGGCACAGATACGCAGTATTTT.

The V gene is TRBV3-1 (or the pseudogene TRBV3-2), the J gene TRBJ2-1; D might be TRBD2 (6 bases). The V and J ends lost 1 base and 8 bases respectively, with 9 bases between them. This CDR3 is built from 13 residues. The germline gives CDR1 LGHDT, CDR2 YNNKEL (reference sequence). The CDR3 spells CASSQGGGDEQFF. The CDR3 region has the DNA TGTGCCAGCAGCCAAGGAGGAGGGGATGAGCAGTTCTTC.

This chain connects TRBV3-1 (or the pseudogene TRBV3-2) to TRBJ2-1; D not resolved. The CDR3 runs to 12 residues. V was trimmed by 6 bases and J by 9 bases, leaving 12 bases between them. Germline CDR1 LGHDT, CDR2 YNNKEL (reference sequence). CDR3 residues: CASSERSLEQFF. CDR3 in DNA: TGTGCCAGCAGTGAGAGGAGTCTTGAGCAGTTCTTC.

The rearrangement joins TRBV11-3 to TRBJ2-1; possible D gene TRBD1, 6 bases. V lost 5 bases and J 2 bases, leaving 13 bases between the germline ends. The CDR3 is 15 residues long. CDR1 SGHNT and CDR2 YENEEA come from the germline V gene. CDR3 residues: CASSVSGTTYNEQFF. The CDR3, as DNA: TGTGCCAGCAGCGTCTCCGGGACAACCTACAATGAGCAGTTCTTC. Looking up the rest from reference TRBV11-3 and TRBJ2-1 gives the full variable domain: EAGVVQSPRYKIIEKKQPVAFWCNPISGHNTLYWYLQNLGQGPELLIRYENEEAVDDSQLPKDRFSAERLKGVDSTLKIQPAELGDSAVYLCASSVSGTTYNEQFFGPGTRLTVL.

V is TRBV30 and J is TRBJ1-1; D unclear. The CDR3 has 11 amino acids. CDR1 and CDR2 (germline): GTSNPN, SVGIG (reference sequence). Trimming cost V 6 bases and J 11 bases, with 16 bases left between them. In nucleotides, the CDR3 is TGTGCCTGCACCCGTGAACCGGGGGCTTTCTTT. Encoded protein: CACTREPGAFF.

The genes are TRBV4-1 and TRBJ2-3, with 13 positions matching TRBD2. This CDR3 has 17 residues. Germline values: CDR1 MGHRA, CDR2 YSYEKL. The trim removed 3 bases at V and 2 bases at J, leaving 5 bases unmatched. The CDR3 reads CASSHTGTSGITDTQYF. The CDR3 coding sequence is TGCGCCAGCAGCCACACCGGGACTAGCGGGATCACAGATACGCAGTATTTT.

The chain carries TRBV19 and TRBJ2-1, with D tentatively TRBD2 (5 bases). Germline V gene lookup returns CDR1 LNHDA and CDR2 SQIVND (reference sequence). The CDR3 has 16 amino acids. V shed 10 bases and J shed 3 bases, with 22 bases lying between them. This chain's CDR3 is CATQRASDSYYNEQFF. As DNA, the CDR3 is TGTGCCACACAGAGGGCTAGTGATTCATACTACAATGAGCAGTTCTTC.

The chain uses TRBV4-2 and TRBJ1-4; 10 nucleotides align to TRBD1. The CDR3 is made up of 13 amino acids. The V gene end was trimmed by 6 bases and the J gene end by 8 bases; junction bases not matched to a gene: 3. Germline lookup yields CDR1 LGHNA and CDR2 YNFKEQ. The DNA for the CDR3 is TGTGCCAGCAGGGTGGGACAGGGGGAAAAACTGTTTTTT. This encodes CASRVGQGEKLFF.

The chain links TRBV5-1 to TRBJ2-4, with D maybe TRBD1 (5 bases). Deletions cut 0 bases from V and 3 bases from J, with 7 bases between. CDR3 length: 14 amino acids. CDR1 and CDR2 (germline): SGHRS, YFSETQ. CDR3 in DNA: TGCGCCAGCAGCTTGGAAGGGGTCAAAAACATTCAGTACTTC. Translated: CASSLEGVKNIQYF.